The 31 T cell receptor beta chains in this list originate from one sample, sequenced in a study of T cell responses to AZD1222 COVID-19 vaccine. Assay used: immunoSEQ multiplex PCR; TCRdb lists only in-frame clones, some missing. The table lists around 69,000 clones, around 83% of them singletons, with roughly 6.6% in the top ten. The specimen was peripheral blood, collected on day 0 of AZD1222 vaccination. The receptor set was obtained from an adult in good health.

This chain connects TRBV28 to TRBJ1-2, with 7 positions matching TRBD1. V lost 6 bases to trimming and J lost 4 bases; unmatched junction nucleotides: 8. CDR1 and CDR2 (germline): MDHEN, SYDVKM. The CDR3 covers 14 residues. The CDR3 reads CASSYDRAGYGYTF. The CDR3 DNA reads TGTGCCAGCAGCTACGACAGGGCGGGCTATGGCTACACCTTC.

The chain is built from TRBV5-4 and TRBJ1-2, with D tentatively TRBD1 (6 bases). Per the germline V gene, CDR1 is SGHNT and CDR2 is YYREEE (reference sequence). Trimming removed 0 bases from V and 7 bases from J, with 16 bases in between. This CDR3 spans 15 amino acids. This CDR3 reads CASSLVRGPSGGYTF. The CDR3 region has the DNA TGTGCCAGCAGCTTGGTTCGGGGGCCAAGCGGTGGCTACACCTTC.

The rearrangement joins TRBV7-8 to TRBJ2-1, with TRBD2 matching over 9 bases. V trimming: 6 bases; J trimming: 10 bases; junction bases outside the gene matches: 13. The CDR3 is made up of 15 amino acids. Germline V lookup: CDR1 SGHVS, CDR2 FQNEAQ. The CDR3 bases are TGTGCCAGCAGGACGGGGACTAGCAAATTTCACGAGCAGTTCTTC. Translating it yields CASRTGTSKFHEQFF.

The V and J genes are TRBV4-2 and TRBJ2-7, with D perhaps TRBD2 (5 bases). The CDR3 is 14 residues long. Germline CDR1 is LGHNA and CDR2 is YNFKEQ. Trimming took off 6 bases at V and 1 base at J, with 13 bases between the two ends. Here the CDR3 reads CASSQLALSYEQYF. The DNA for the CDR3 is TGTGCCAGCAGTCAGCTAGCCCTTTCCTACGAGCAGTACTTC.

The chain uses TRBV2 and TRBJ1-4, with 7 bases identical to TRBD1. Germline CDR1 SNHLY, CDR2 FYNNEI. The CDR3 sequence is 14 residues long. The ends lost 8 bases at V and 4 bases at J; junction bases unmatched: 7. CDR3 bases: TGTGCCAGCCGCCAGACAGGGAATAATGAAAAACTGTTTTTT. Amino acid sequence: CASRQTGNNEKLFF.

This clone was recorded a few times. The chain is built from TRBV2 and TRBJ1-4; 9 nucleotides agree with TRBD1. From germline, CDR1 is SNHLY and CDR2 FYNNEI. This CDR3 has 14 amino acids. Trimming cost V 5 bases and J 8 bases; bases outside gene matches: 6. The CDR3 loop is CASSLDRGEEKLFF. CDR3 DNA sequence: TGTGCCAGCAGTTTGGACAGGGGTGAGGAAAAACTGTTTTTT. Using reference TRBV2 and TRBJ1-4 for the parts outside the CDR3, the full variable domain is EPEVTQTPSHQVTQMGQEVILRCVPISNHLYFYWYRQILGQKVEFLVSFYNNEISEKSEIFDDQFSVERPDGSNFTLKIRSTKLEDSAMYFCASSLDRGEEKLFFGSGTQLSVL.

The CDR3 sequence: CASSHRGPGGTSGTDTQYF. CDR3 nucleotide sequence: TGTGCCAGCAGCCACCGAGGCCCGGGGGGGACTAGTGGGACGGATACGCAGTATTTT. The chain recombines TRBV4-2 with TRBJ2-3; TRBD2 matches at 8 bases. Germline CDR1 reads LGHNA; CDR2 reads YNFKEQ. The CDR3 is 19 residues long. The J segment lost 6 bases and the V segment lost 3 bases, leaving 20 bases of the junction unmatched.

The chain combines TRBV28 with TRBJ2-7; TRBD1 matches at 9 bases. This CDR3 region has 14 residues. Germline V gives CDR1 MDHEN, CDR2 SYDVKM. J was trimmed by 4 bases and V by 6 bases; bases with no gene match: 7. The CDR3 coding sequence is TGTGCCAGCAGGGCCGGGACAGGGCCGTACGAGCAGTACTTC. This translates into CASRAGTGPYEQYF.

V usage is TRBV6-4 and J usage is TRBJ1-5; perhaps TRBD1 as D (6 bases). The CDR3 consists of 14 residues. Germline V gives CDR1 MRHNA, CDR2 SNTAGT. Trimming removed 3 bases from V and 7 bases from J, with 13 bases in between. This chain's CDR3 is CASSEGRGGQPQHF. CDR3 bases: TGTGCCAGCAGTGAGGGCAGGGGCGGACAGCCCCAGCATTTT.

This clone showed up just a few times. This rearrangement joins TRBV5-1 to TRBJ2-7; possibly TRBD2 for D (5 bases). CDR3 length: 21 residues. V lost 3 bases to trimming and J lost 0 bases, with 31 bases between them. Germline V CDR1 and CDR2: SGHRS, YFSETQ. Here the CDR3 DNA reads TGCGCCAGCAGCTCACCCTCACGGGGTGAGGGAGTGGGCAGAACCTCCTACGAGCAGTACTTC. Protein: CASSSPSRGEGVGRTSYEQYF.

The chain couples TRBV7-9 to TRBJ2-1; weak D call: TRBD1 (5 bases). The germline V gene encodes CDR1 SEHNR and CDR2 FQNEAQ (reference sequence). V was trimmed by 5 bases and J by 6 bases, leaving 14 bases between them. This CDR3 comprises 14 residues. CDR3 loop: CASSIDSHSNEQFF. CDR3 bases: TGTGCCAGCAGCATAGACAGCCATAGCAATGAGCAGTTCTTC.

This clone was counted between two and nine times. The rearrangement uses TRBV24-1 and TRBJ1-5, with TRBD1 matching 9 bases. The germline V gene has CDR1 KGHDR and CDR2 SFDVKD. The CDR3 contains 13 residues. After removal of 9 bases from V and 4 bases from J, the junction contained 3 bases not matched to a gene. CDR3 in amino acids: CATATGGNQPQHF. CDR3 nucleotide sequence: TGTGCCACCGCGACAGGGGGTAATCAGCCCCAGCATTTT.

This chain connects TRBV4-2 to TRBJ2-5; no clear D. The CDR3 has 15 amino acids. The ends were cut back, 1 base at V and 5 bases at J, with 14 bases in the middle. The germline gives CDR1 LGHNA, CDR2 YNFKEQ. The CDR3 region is CASSQGTAQRETQYF. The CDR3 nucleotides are TGTGCCAGCAGCCAAGGGACGGCACAAAGGGAGACCCAGTACTTC.

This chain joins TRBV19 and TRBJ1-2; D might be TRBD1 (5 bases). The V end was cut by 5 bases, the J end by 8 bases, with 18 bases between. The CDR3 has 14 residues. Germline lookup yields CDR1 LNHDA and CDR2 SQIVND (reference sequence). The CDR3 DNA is TGTGCCAGTAGTTGGGGCAGAGGATCCGGGGGCTACACCTTC. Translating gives CASSWGRGSGGYTF.

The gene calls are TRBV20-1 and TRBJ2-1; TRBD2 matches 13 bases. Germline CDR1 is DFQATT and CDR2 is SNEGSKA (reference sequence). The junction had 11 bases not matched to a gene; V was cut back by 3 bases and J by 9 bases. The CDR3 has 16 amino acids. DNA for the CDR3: TGCAGTGCTAGTGGGGACCGGACTAGCGGGGGCCTTGAGCAGTTCTTC. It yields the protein CSASGDRTSGGLEQFF.

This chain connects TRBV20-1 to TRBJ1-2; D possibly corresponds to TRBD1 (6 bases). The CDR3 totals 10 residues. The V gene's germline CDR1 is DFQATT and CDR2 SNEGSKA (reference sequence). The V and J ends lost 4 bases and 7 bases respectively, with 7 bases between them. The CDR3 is CSAIRGGYTF. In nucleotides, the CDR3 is TGCAGTGCTATCAGGGGTGGCTACACCTTC.

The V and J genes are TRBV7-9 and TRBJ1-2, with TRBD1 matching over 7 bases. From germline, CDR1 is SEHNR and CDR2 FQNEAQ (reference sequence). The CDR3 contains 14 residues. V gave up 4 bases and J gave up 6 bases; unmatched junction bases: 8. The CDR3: CASSSETGWDGYTF. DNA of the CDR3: TGTGCCAGCAGCTCTGAGACAGGGTGGGATGGCTACACCTTC.

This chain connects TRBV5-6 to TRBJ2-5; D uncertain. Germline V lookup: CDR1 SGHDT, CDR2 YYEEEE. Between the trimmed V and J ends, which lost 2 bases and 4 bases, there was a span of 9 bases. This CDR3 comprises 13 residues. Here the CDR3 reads CASSFGPSETQYF. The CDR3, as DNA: TGTGCCAGCAGCTTTGGGCCCTCAGAGACCCAGTACTTC.

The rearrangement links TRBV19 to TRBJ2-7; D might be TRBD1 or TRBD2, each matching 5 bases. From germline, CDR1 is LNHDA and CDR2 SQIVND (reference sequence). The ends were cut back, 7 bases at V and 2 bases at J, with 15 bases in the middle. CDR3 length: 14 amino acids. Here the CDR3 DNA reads TGTGCCAGTAAACAGGAGGAGGACGCCTACGAGCAGTACTTC. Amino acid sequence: CASKQEEDAYEQYF.

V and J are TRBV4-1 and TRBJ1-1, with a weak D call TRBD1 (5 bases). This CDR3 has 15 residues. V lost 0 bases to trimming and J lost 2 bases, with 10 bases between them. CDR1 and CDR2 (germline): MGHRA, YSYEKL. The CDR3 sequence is CASSQDLGVNTEAFF. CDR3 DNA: TGCGCCAGCAGCCAAGATCTGGGGGTTAACACTGAAGCTTTCTTT.

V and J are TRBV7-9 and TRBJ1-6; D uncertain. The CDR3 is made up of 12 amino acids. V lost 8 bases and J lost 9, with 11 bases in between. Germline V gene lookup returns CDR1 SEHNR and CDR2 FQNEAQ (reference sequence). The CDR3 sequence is CASLEPGSPLHF. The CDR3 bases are TGTGCCAGCTTAGAGCCTGGTTCACCCCTCCACTTT.

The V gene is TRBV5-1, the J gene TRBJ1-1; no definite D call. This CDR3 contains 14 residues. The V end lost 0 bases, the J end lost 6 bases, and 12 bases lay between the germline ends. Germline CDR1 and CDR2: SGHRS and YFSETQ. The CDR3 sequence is CASSLVAGFAEAFF. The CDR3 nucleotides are TGCGCCAGCAGCTTGGTTGCGGGTTTCGCTGAAGCTTTCTTT.

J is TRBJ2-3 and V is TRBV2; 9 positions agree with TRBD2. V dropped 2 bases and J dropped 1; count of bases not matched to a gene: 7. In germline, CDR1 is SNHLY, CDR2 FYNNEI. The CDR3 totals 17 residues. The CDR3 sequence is CASSESAGGFGTDTQYF. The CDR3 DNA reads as TGTGCCAGCAGTGAATCGGCGGGGGGGTTTGGCACAGATACGCAGTATTTT.

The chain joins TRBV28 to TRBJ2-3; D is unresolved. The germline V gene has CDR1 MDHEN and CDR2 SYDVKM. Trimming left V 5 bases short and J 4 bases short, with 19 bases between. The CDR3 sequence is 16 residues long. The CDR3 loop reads CASSRSLTGSADTQYF. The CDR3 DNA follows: TGTGCCAGCAGTCGTTCTTTGACGGGTTCTGCAGATACGCAGTATTTT. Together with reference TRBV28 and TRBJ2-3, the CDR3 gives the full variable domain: DVKVTQSSRYLVKRTGEKVFLECVQDMDHENMFWYRQDPGLGLRLIYFSYDVKMKEKGDIPEGYSVSREKKERFSLILESASTNQTSMYLCASSRSLTGSADTQYFGPGTRLTVL.

CDR3 loop: CASSLRGGGPQETQYF. DNA for the CDR3: TGTGCCAGCAGCTTGCGGGGCGGGGGGCCCCAAGAGACCCAGTACTTC. This chain joins TRBV7-6 and TRBJ2-5; 8 bases are shared with TRBD2. Germline CDR1 reads SGHVS; CDR2 reads FNYEAQ. V dropped 3 bases and J dropped 1; count of bases not matched to a gene: 7. The CDR3 has 16 amino acids.

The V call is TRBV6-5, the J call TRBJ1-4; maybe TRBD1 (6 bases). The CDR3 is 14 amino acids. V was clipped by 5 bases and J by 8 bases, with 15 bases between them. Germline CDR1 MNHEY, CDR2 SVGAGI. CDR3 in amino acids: CASSPRDNGEKLFF. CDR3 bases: TGTGCCAGCAGTCCCCGGGACAATGGGGAAAAACTGTTTTTT.

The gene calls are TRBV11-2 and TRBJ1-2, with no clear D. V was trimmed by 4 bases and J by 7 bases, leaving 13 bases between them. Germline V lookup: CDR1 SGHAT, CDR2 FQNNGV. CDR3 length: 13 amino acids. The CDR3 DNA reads TGTGCCAGCAGCTCCTCGACAAGGTTTGGCTACACCTTC. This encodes CASSSSTRFGYTF. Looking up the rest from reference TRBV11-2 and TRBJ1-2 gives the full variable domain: EAGVAQSPRYKIIEKRQSVAFWCNPISGHATLYWYQQILGQGPKLLIQFQNNGVVDDSQLPKDRFSAERLKGVDSTLKIQPAKLEDSAVYLCASSSSTRFGYTFGSGTRLTVV.

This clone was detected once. The CDR3 nucleotides are TGTGCCAGTAGTATTTTAGATTCACCCCTCCACTTT. Protein sequence: CASSILDSPLHF. V gene TRBV19 combines with J gene TRBJ1-6, with unresolved D. The V and J ends lost 3 bases and 8 bases respectively, with 5 bases between them. Germline loops: CDR1 LNHDA, CDR2 SQIVND (reference sequence). The CDR3 covers 12 residues. The whole variable domain, filled in from reference TRBV19 and TRBJ1-6, reads DGGITQSPKYLFRKEGQNVTLSCEQNLNHDAMYWYRQDPGQGLRLIYYSQIVNDFQKGDIAEGYSVSREKKESFPLTVTSAQKNPTAFYLCASSILDSPLHFGNGTRLTVT.

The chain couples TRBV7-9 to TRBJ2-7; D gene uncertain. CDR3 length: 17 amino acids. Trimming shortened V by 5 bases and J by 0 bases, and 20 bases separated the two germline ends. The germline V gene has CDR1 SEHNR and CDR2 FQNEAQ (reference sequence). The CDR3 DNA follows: TGTGCCAGCAGCCCACCCACCCCCCGGATTGGCTCCTACGAGCAGTACTTC. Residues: CASSPPTPRIGSYEQYF. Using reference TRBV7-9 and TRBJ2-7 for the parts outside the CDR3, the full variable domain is DTGVSQNPRHKITKRGQNVTFRCDPISEHNRLYWYRQTLGQGPEFLTYFQNEAQLEKSRLLSDRFSAERPKGSFSTLEIQRTEQGDSAMYLCASSPPTPRIGSYEQYFGPGTRLTVT.

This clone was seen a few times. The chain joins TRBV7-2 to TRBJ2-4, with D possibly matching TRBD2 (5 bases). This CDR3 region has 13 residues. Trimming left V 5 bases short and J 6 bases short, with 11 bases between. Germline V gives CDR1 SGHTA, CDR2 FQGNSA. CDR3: CASSPPRGNIQYF. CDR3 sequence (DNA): TGTGCCAGCAGCCCACCTCGGGGAAACATTCAGTACTTC.

CDR3 loop: CASSKALSQGNQPQHF. CDR3 coding DNA: TGTGCCAGCAGCAAAGCGCTTTCCCAAGGCAATCAGCCCCAGCATTTT. The chain employs TRBV21-1 and TRBJ1-5. TRBV21-1 is a known pseudogene. The CDR3 has 16 residues.